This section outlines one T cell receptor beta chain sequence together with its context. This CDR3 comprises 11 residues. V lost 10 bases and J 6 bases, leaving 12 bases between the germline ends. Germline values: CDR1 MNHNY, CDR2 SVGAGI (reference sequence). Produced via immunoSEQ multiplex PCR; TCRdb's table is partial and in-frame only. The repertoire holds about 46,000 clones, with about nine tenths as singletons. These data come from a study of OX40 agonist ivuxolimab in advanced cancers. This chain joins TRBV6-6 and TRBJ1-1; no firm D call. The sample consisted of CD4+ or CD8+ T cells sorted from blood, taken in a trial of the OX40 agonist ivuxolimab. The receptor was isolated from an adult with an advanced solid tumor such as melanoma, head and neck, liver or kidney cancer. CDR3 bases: TGTGCCACCCACCCGGGTCCTGAAGCTTTCTTT. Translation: CATHPGPEAFF.